Listed below are T cell receptor beta chains from one sample, sequenced in a study of regulatory T cells in long-lasting Graves disease. TCRdb reanalysed the multiplex PCR reads using MiXCR and keeps one entry per CDR3 protein. This table has 400,000 to 500,000 distinct CDR3 sequences, about 17% appearing once. These data were also filed under a second study, of T cells in Graves' hyperthyroidism and ophthalmopathy.

Here the sequenced sample was peripheral blood mononuclear cells (PBMCs), taken at new diagnosis, from a patient treated with antithyroid drugs. Receptors were obtained from a woman in her twenties or thirties with Graves disease. The CDR3 runs from the conserved cysteine through the conserved F or W. The D gene is left open where the match is weak. Not every row has a clone size; where given, it reads once, few, many or a size class.

V: TRBV7-8
size: few
D: TRBD2
J: TRBJ2-1
CDR3: CASSLKGTLVGLAIYNEQFF

V: TRBV20-1
size: NA
D: NA
J: TRBJ2-3
CDR3: CSARSGAGPTDTQYF

V: TRBV19
size: NA
D: NA
J: TRBJ2-1
CDR3: CASTLTVSYNEQFF

V: TRBV5-1
size: NA
D: TRBD2
J: TRBJ2-2
CDR3: CASSLLAGVRTGELFF

V: TRBV27
size: NA
D: NA
J: TRBJ2-5
CDR3: CASSLIDSSGETQYF

V: TRBV6-2/TRBV6-3
size: NA
D: NA
J: TRBJ2-1
CDR3: CASSQTGARYYNEQFF

V: TRBV28
size: many
D: TRBD2
J: TRBJ2-2
CDR3: CASAEVAGGAGELFF

V: TRBV15
size: few
D: TRBD2
J: TRBJ2-7
CDR3: CATSRDLGLAGYEQYF

V: TRBV6-2/TRBV6-3
size: few
D: TRBD1
J: TRBJ2-7
CDR3: CASSYLPGGQGTYEQYF

V: TRBV5-1
size: few
D: NA
J: TRBJ1-1
CDR3: CASRVIPPGDTEAFF

V: TRBV28
size: many
D: TRBD2
J: TRBJ2-1
CDR3: CASSFSVGLAGVRQFF

V: TRBV3-1
size: many
D: TRBD2
J: TRBJ2-3
CDR3: CASSQGQLGLAGTDTQYF

V: TRBV12-3/TRBV12-4
size: few
D: NA
J: TRBJ2-6
CDR3: CASSLYRAGANVLTF

V: TRBV18
size: many
D: TRBD1
J: TRBJ2-7
CDR3: CASSGRPGQGAYEQYF

V: TRBV30
size: NA
D: NA
J: TRBJ2-1
CDR3: CAWSVTEQFF

V: TRBV2
size: many
D: TRBD2
J: TRBJ2-1
CDR3: CASSAGTSSRNEQFF

V: TRBV19
size: few
D: NA
J: TRBJ2-3
CDR3: CASSIGGLRTDTQYF

V: TRBV7-6
size: many
D: NA
J: TRBJ2-1
CDR3: CASSRTGLATALYNEQFF

V: TRBV18
size: many
D: NA
J: TRBJ1-4
CDR3: CASSPRANEKLFF

V: TRBV27
size: many
D: NA
J: TRBJ2-1
CDR3: CASWGGGRFPEQFF

V: TRBV6-1
size: many
D: NA
J: TRBJ2-7
CDR3: CASSEGGWGLMASHEQYF

V: TRBV11-1
size: many
D: NA
J: TRBJ1-2
CDR3: CASSKDRTYGYTF

V: TRBV7-2
size: few
D: TRBD1
J: TRBJ2-2
CDR3: CASSRWTGVTGELFF

V: TRBV25-1
size: NA
D: TRBD1
J: TRBJ2-3
CDR3: CATKGAGTDTQYF

V: TRBV2
size: NA
D: NA
J: TRBJ1-1
CDR3: CASRTGRDTEAFF

V: TRBV19
size: few
D: NA
J: TRBJ1-2
CDR3: CASTLIPRGGGYGYTF

V: TRBV7-2
size: NA
D: TRBD2
J: TRBJ2-7
CDR3: CASSAGLAGGSAEQYF

V: TRBV27
size: many
D: TRBD1
J: TRBJ1-1
CDR3: CASSPGQGAARAFF

V: TRBV25-1
size: NA
D: TRBD1
J: TRBJ2-7
CDR3: CASSVRDREGPYEQYF

V: TRBV20-1
size: NA
D: TRBD1
J: TRBJ2-7
CDR3: CSARIQGAYEQYF

V: TRBV18
size: many
D: NA
J: TRBJ2-5
CDR3: CASSPRVSETQYF

V: TRBV29-1
size: NA
D: TRBD2
J: TRBJ2-1
CDR3: CSEVSGTRTNEQFF

V: TRBV18
size: few
D: TRBD2
J: TRBJ2-1
CDR3: CASSPRFGLAGSSYNEQFF

V: TRBV28
size: few
D: NA
J: TRBJ1-2
CDR3: CASSLALEGGYTF

V: TRBV28
size: NA
D: NA
J: TRBJ1-4
CDR3: CASSLMGDEEKLFF

V: TRBV9
size: many
D: NA
J: TRBJ1-1
CDR3: CASSIDDTEAFF

V: TRBV7-9
size: many
D: TRBD2
J: TRBJ2-1
CDR3: CASSLPGLGVYNEQFF

V: TRBV20-1
size: NA
D: TRBD2
J: TRBJ2-1
CDR3: CSARTGGYNEQFF

V: TRBV6-1
size: many
D: NA
J: TRBJ2-5
CDR3: CASSEALQRSILGETQYF

V: TRBV20-1
size: many
D: NA
J: TRBJ2-7
CDR3: CSARSGTSGVEQYF

V: TRBV6-1
size: NA
D: NA
J: TRBJ1-5
CDR3: CASSHGPGEPQHF

V: TRBV12-3/TRBV12-4
size: many
D: TRBD2
J: TRBJ2-2
CDR3: CASTASSGERTGELFF

V: TRBV6-5
size: many
D: NA
J: TRBJ2-3
CDR3: CASSSRPDTQYF

V: TRBV15
size: once
D: NA
J: TRBJ2-5
CDR3: CATSRGGETQYF

V: TRBV14
size: few
D: NA
J: TRBJ2-2
CDR3: CATTTGTGELFF

V: TRBV5-1
size: many
D: NA
J: TRBJ1-1
CDR3: CASSDRQGKNTEAFF

V: TRBV11-2
size: many
D: NA
J: TRBJ2-7
CDR3: CASSLDLGSYEQYF

V: TRBV20-1
size: many
D: NA
J: TRBJ2-7
CDR3: CSARVEFGDTTYEQYF

V: TRBV6-2/TRBV6-3
size: NA
D: TRBD1
J: TRBJ2-3
CDR3: CASSEPGQGPDTQYF

V: TRBV9
size: few
D: TRBD2
J: TRBJ2-3
CDR3: CASSPSTSGRWRTDTQYF

V: TRBV29-1
size: few
D: TRBD1
J: TRBJ2-2
CDR3: CSVELPVPGQGSTGELFF

V: TRBV20-1
size: NA
D: NA
J: TRBJ2-1
CDR3: CSAREGGYYNEQFF

V: TRBV24-1
size: few
D: NA
J: TRBJ1-4
CDR3: CATSDPAATNENLFF

V: TRBV3-1
size: many
D: NA
J: TRBJ2-1
CDR3: CASSRLGLPAVEQFF

V: TRBV20-1
size: many
D: TRBD2
J: TRBJ2-5
CDR3: CSATGLAGHQETQYF

V: TRBV7-9
size: NA
D: NA
J: TRBJ2-1
CDR3: CASSLALRTSRHEQFF

V: TRBV19
size: few
D: NA
J: TRBJ2-1
CDR3: CASSISADNEQFF